The sequence of this T cell receptor (beta chain) was determined in a study of technical replicates of blood from a few donors. Assay used: immunoSEQ multiplex PCR; TCRdb lists only in-frame clones, some missing. The table includes around 80,000 clones, about 92% detected once. The CDR3 is 11 amino acids. Trimming pared 0 bases from V and 14 bases from J, leaving 13 bases between. The germline V gene has CDR1 DFQATT and CDR2 SNEGSKA (reference sequence). The chain is built from TRBV20-1 and TRBJ1-2; weak D call: TRBD1 (5 bases). Sequencing used T cells isolated from PBMCs. This sequence was found in a human donor in good health. For the CDR3, the DNA is TGCAGTGCTAGAGATCGCAGGGAAGAGACCTTC. Translation gives CSARDRREETF.